What follows is one T cell receptor beta chain and its context. Its antigen remains undetermined. Within one base of it there is no much larger clone, and no base qualities were kept. The sample originates from a study of cytomegalovirus exposure and HLA in healthy donors (dated by TCRdb to about 2017). Looking at the study overall: In an earlier analysis of roughly 590 of the donors, under 300 Gb of sequence data and 95 million to 130 million unique TCR beta sequences from 180 million or so T cells were reported. Roughly 300 gigabases of sequencing data and around 85 million unique TCR sequences made up an early release that covered nearly 650 HLA-typed donors. The genetic ancestry cluster associated with self-reported Caucasian donors included 81% of the roughly 400 genotyped donors. The study was designed to test whether signatures of past pathogen exposure could be identified by cataloging public T cell receptors. The study used immunosequencing to profile the T cell repertoires of under 700 subjects and linked those repertoires to cytomegalovirus serostatus. In addition to the first cohort of 650 to 750 subjects, a separate validation cohort of 120 different subjects was used. To predict cytomegalovirus infection status, the study combined high-throughput TCR immunosequencing, statistical association of individual TCRs with disease status, and machine learning. A later analysis re-examined previously published TCR beta repertoires from around 670 donors and added high-resolution HLA genotyping to investigate patterns of TCR occurrence. The later analysis used no new phenotypic data to find candidate immune exposures, relying instead on TCR beta sequences and their occurrence across donors. In an earlier analysis of 500 to 650 of the donors, high-throughput TCR beta sequencing was used to judge whether each TCR beta V gene segment behaved as functional or pseudogenic. Donor age, sex, ethnicity and CMV serostatus were compiled alongside the repertoire data. Genome-wide SNP genotypes for about three fifths of the roughly 670 donors were used in a later genetic analysis, which treated that subset as a discovery cohort. All discovery cohort repertoires had been generated using a single sequencing platform. HLA typing included class I and class II loci at four-digit resolution. Typing coverage differed by locus: A, B, C, DRB1 and DQB1 were typed in roughly 620-630 donors, DQA1 in roughly 500, DPA1 in approximately 610, and DPB1 in 400 to 480. Five DR-DQ haplotypes were handled as single units for association and clustering, since linkage in the cohort was strong. Across 398 genotyped donors of the cohort, an average of approximately 240,000 unique TCR beta nucleotide sequences per donor were sequenced, and 15% to 20% of those sequences were non-productive. Results and caveats for the whole study, not just this receptor: In vitro tests confirmed that three of the cytomegalovirus-associated TCR beta chains recognize cytomegalovirus antigens. Because the 87-base-pair reads could not distinguish some IMGT-functional V segments, including TRBV6-2 and TRBV6-3, those segments were excluded. This cohort had only TCR beta chains sequenced, and the lack of alpha or paired-chain data limited which features could be detected. Most TCR sequences were seen in very few donors, while some public TCRs were found in many individuals. According to a later analysis, most CMV-associated TCR beta chains appeared to be HLA-restricted, and the HLA associations seemed to be driven largely by CMV exposure. Linkage disequilibrium might explain the correlated functional status among segregating V segments, but an unknown experimental factor could not be excluded. The study listed 150 to 200 TCR beta chains as associated with cytomegalovirus. Because some donors lacked HLA typing at each locus, the association tests relied only on the typed subset. When HLA alleles, especially DR and DQ, strongly co-occurred, TCR associations were difficult to assign to individual alleles. Immune exposure information for the cohort was limited to CMV serostatus. According to a later analysis, TCR association rates differed among HLA loci, with DRB1 alleles showing the most associated TCRs and HLA-C alleles showing the fewest. A later genetic analysis reported fewer N-insertions in productive TCRs among donors in an Asian-associated ancestry cluster than the roughly 700-donor mean. Compared with equally common non-associated chains, HLA-associated TCR beta chains in a later analysis were more clonally expanded and had lower generation probabilities. The classifier was reported to diagnose cytomegalovirus status with high specificity and sensitivity in both the original and validation cohorts. According to a later analysis, parvovirus B19, influenza, CMV and Epstein-Barr virus appeared linked to several top co-occurrence clusters. According to the authors, the approach could potentially be generalized to other disease states and immunological phenotypes. The presence/absence analyses assumed that sequencing depth was roughly uniform across donors, and that assumption may not be true. Because counts were too low, roughly 18 rarely observed V segments, including chromosome 9 orphons, were left out of the earlier analysis of about 620 of the donors. A further reported finding was that TCR beta sequences accurately predicted the HLA-A and HLA-B alleles for most subjects in the first cohort. A later genetic analysis associated a missense DCLRE1C variant with V-gene and J-gene trimming of TCR beta chains, and an independent cohort replicated the association. In an earlier analysis of some 550 of the donors, most TCR beta V segments were observed in productive rearrangements about 87% or about 30% of the time, broadly matching IMGT annotations. A later analysis associated some 17,000 TCR beta sequences with specific HLA alleles at a false discovery rate of 0.05. A cluster of highly shared sequence variants was judged likely to be a technical artifact of the sequencing pipeline.

The cohort comprised 666 healthy bone marrow donors. All cohort members were sampled while nominally healthy, although unrecorded immune exposures were likely present. The donor tested CMV seropositive and was one of the 289 seropositive cohort members. A peripheral blood sample was provided by each donor, and peripheral blood mononuclear cells were used for TCR beta sequencing. Genomic DNA was extracted from the blood cell samples with the Qiagen DNeasy Blood Extraction Kit. V gives up 6 bases and J gives up 4 bases, and the segment between their germline ends measures 18 bases. CDR1 SGHTA and CDR2 FQGTGA are derived from the germline V gene. The CDR3 starts with the cysteine, ends with the phenylalanine, and has 15 residues. Only the CDR3 part of the read is kept: 45 bases, read in frame from the first base. Libraries were constructed by the immunoSEQ multiplex PCR assay. For the multiplex PCR, a mixture combining 60 forward primers for TCR Vbeta segments and 13 reverse primers for TCR Jbeta segments was used. A multiplex PCR assay on genomic DNA amplified the CDR3 region of rearranged TCR beta genes. On the Illumina HiSeq System, the amplified TCR beta libraries were sequenced as 87-base-pair reads. As for the original processing: A later analysis tallied 75 million to 95 million unique TCR beta chains across the 600 to 700 repertoires, and some 10 million of those chains were shared by two or more donors. To remove PCR and sequencing errors, raw reads were error-corrected and collapsed into unique sequences using a nearest-neighbor algorithm that merged closely related sequences. CDR3 sequences were aligned to IMGT reference sequences to assign V, D and J gene segments. For a sequence to be retained, a match of at least six nucleotides was required to both a V gene segment and a J gene segment. A rearrangement counted as productive if the CDR3 had no stop codons and remained in frame with V and J, and every other rearrangement counted as non-productive. Following IMGT convention, CDR3 was defined as the stretch from the second conserved V-encoded cysteine to the conserved J-encoded phenylalanine. The earlier analysis of approximately 590 of the donors excluded any sequence lacking an unambiguous match to a single V gene segment. An earlier analysis of approximately 590 of the donors classified V segments as functional when productive rearrangements were above 56.7% and as segregating when the standard deviation between donors was above 5%. A statistical classification framework was developed to diagnose cytomegalovirus status using the catalog of TCR beta chain sequences. V and J gene assignment, in a later analysis, came from comparing TCR nucleotide sequences with IMGT/GENE-DB human TR gene sequences. The TCRdist pipeline was used in a later analysis to assign CDR3 sequences and most-parsimonious VDJ recombination scenarios. In a later analysis, each TCR beta chain was defined by its CDR3 amino acid sequence together with its V-gene family, and reads without a unique V-gene family were excluded. As a way to deal with suspected cross-contamination and a sequencing artifact, a later analysis dropped over 550 nucleotide sequences that were highly shared and had low generation probability. A later analysis calculated a clonal expansion index for each public chain from normalized within-repertoire ranks of inferred template counts. Generation probabilities in a later analysis came from a VDJ recombination model fitted to out-of-frame rearrangements, and those results were checked against IGoR. Hypergeometric tests were used in a later analysis to score TCR-TCR, TCR-HLA and TCR-CMV co-occurrence, with a repertoire-size bias correction applied to the TCR pairs. False discovery rates were estimated in a later analysis by permuting HLA or CMV assignments 20 times. In a later analysis, co-occurring TCRs were grouped using DBSCAN, and TCRdist sequence similarity was added for clustering within HLA-allele-positive subsets. Repertoires with fewer than 30,000 or more than 120,000 public chains were left out of co-occurrence clustering, as were about 5 repertoires with anomalous nucleotide sharing. TCRdb took this table from immuneACCESS and kept in-frame rearrangements with V and J called. Such tables lack part of the clones; where checked against another copy, unresolved V genes explain under half of the gap, and the rest is unexplained. D and trimming come from the DNA, and the V and J calls and clone size come from that table. Recorded for this sample are about 240,000 clones; about 81% of them occurred a single time. The ten biggest clones cover approximately 5.3% of the sample.

The source material was PBMCs. The sequence links TRBV7-3 to TRBJ1-1, and possibly TRBD1, on 5 matching bases. The clonotype was recovered from a woman aged 40 to 50 in good health and CMV-seropositive. The DNA reads as follows: TGTGCCAGCAGTTTACAGGCCCAGGGTGGCACTGAAGCTTTCTTT. The resulting protein is CASSLQAQGGTEAFF.